These 16 T cell receptor beta chains were sequenced from one sample in a study of long-term antiretroviral therapy in people with HIV. At the survey level, the v3.0 immunoSEQ assay was run. Measured with immunoSEQ multiplex PCR; TCRdb has only the in-frame clones, and not every one. The sample lists 30,000 to 40,000 clones, around 88% seen once, with about 4.2% in the top ten. The sequencing here drew on unsorted PBMCs, taken just before starting antiretroviral therapy. The source is a woman younger than 30 with HIV.

V is TRBV7-2 and J is TRBJ1-1; no reliable D call. The ends were cut back, 8 bases at V and 1 base at J, with 11 bases in the middle. Germline values: CDR1 SGHTA, CDR2 FQGNSA. The CDR3 covers 13 residues. This CDR3 reads CASGRTANTEAFF. In DNA, the CDR3 is TGTGCCAGCGGACGGACGGCGAACACTGAAGCTTTCTTT.

V and J are TRBV15 and TRBJ1-2; D gene unclear. The germline V gene encodes CDR1 LNHNV and CDR2 YYDKDF (reference sequence). Trimming cost V 4 bases and J 8 bases, with 17 bases left between them. The CDR3 has 14 residues. The CDR3: CATSIEEGFMGYTF. Written as DNA, the CDR3 is TGTGCCACCAGCATTGAGGAAGGGTTTATGGGCTACACCTTC.

The table lists this clone with a few counts. This chain joins TRBV28 and TRBJ2-7; a possible D gene is TRBD1 (6 bases). The V gene lost 5 bases and the J gene lost 4 bases, with 15 bases spanning the gap. Germline V CDR1 and CDR2: MDHEN, SYDVKM. This CDR3 is built from 14 residues. The CDR3 sequence: CASSRTGTTYEQYF. The CDR3 nucleotides are TGTGCCAGCAGTCGTACCGGGACAACTTACGAGCAGTACTTC. The variable domain in full, completed from reference TRBV28 and TRBJ2-7, reads DVKVTQSSRYLVKRTGEKVFLECVQDMDHENMFWYRQDPGLGLRLIYFSYDVKMKEKGDIPEGYSVSREKKERFSLILESASTNQTSMYLCASSRTGTTYEQYFGPGTRLTVT.

This clone occurred once. The V gene is TRBV19, the J gene TRBJ2-6, with D maybe TRBD1 (6 bases). CDR1 is LNHDA, CDR2 SQIVND, per germline (reference sequence). Trimming shortened V by 1 base and J by 8 bases, and 18 bases separated the two germline ends. The CDR3 contains 17 residues. CDR3 sequence (DNA): TGTGCCAGTAGTATAGTATTTTTCGGACAGAGAACCAACGTCCTGACTTTC. Translation: CASSIVFFGQRTNVLTF. Supplemented by reference TRBV19 and TRBJ2-6, the full variable domain reads DGGITQSPKYLFRKEGQNVTLSCEQNLNHDAMYWYRQDPGQGLRLIYYSQIVNDFQKGDIAEGYSVSREKKESFPLTVTSAQKNPTAFYLCASSIVFFGQRTNVLTFGAGSRLTVL.

This sequence joins TRBV7-2 and TRBJ2-7; D is possibly TRBD1 (6 bases). The CDR3 length is 16 residues. The germline V and J ends were trimmed by 2 bases and 0 bases, with 14 bases remaining between them. CDR1 is SGHTA, CDR2 FQGNSA, per germline. The DNA of the CDR3 is TGTGCCAGCAGCTTATCGACAGGAATTCCCTCCTACGAGCAGTACTTC. Amino acid sequence: CASSLSTGIPSYEQYF.

V and J are TRBV9 and TRBJ2-5; TRBD2 aligns across 7 bases. CDR3 length: 14 residues. V shed 0 bases, J shed 1 base, and the junction held 0 bases outside the gene matches. CDR1 and CDR2 (germline): SGDLS, YYNGEE. The CDR3 protein is CASSVGTSQETQYF. The CDR3 DNA is TGTGCCAGCAGCGTAGGGACTAGCCAAGAGACCCAGTACTTC.

The chain recombines TRBV9 with TRBJ2-5; D perhaps matches TRBD2 (7 bases). The CDR3 is 18 residues long. Looked up from germline, CDR1 is SGDLS and CDR2 is YYNGEE. V gave up 7 bases and J gave up 5 bases, with 30 bases separating them. Here the CDR3 DNA reads TGTGCCAGCGCCCCAAGGGGGGGAGGCGGGAGTGCTCGGGAGACCCAGTACTTC. It is translated as CASAPRGGGGSARETQYF.

V and J are TRBV19 and TRBJ2-7, with TRBD2 identical over 8 bases. From germline, CDR1 is LNHDA and CDR2 SQIVND (reference sequence). The CDR3 sequence is 18 residues long. Trimming took 1 base from V and 4 from J; bases not matched to a gene: 15. The CDR3 coding sequence is TGTGCCAGTAGTATAGCGGGAGGAAGCGGGAGTAAAAAATACGAGCAGTACTTC. This sequence encodes CASSIAGGSGSKKYEQYF.

This sequence joins TRBV6-5 and TRBJ2-7; D perhaps matches TRBD2 (6 bases). Trimming left V 2 bases short and J 1 base short, with 12 bases between. CDR3 length equals 15 residues. Germline values: CDR1 MNHEY, CDR2 SVGAGI. CDR3 DNA sequence: TGTGCCAGCAGTTACGGTCCGCGGGGTTCCTACGAGCAGTACTTC. This translates into CASSYGPRGSYEQYF.

The rearrangement uses TRBV10-1 and TRBJ2-7; TRBD2 aligns across 8 bases. This CDR3 spans 17 amino acids. V lost 0 bases to trimming and J lost 4 bases; unmatched junction nucleotides: 11. Looked up from germline, CDR1 is WNHNN and CDR2 is SYGVQD (reference sequence). The CDR3 region is CASSESPSLAGEYEQYF. The CDR3 nucleotides are TGCGCCAGCAGTGAGTCGCCTAGCCTAGCGGGTGAATACGAGCAGTACTTC.

The gene calls are TRBV10-1 and TRBJ2-3; D remains ambiguous. This CDR3 has 13 residues. Deletions cut 6 bases from V and 6 bases from J, with 13 bases between. Germline values: CDR1 WNHNN, CDR2 SYGVQD (reference sequence). CDR3 coding DNA: TGCGCCAGCAGCCTCCCGTACGAGGATACGCAGTATTTT. Protein product: CASSLPYEDTQYF.

The chain carries TRBV7-9 and TRBJ1-5; D is perhaps TRBD1 (5 bases). The CDR3 spans 14 residues. Trimming took off 2 bases at V and 3 bases at J, with 8 bases between the two ends. Germline V lookup: CDR1 SEHNR, CDR2 FQNEAQ (reference sequence). Here the CDR3 DNA reads TGTGCCAGCAGCTTACGGGACGACAATCAGCCCCAGCATTTT. Protein product: CASSLRDDNQPQHF.

This clone is a singleton in its sample. The chain uses TRBV7-9 and TRBJ2-7; tentative D call: TRBD2 (5 bases). The CDR3 consists of 18 residues. Germline V gives CDR1 SEHNR, CDR2 FQNEAQ (reference sequence). V was clipped by 7 bases and J by 2 bases, with 27 bases between them. In DNA form, the CDR3 reads TGTGCCAGCACCGCCGTGAGGGCCGAAGACCGGCCGGCCTACGAGCAGTACTTC. As protein: CASTAVRAEDRPAYEQYF.

The chain uses TRBV6-1 and TRBJ2-4, with D tentatively TRBD1 (6 bases). The V end lost 2 bases, the J end lost 8 bases, and 13 bases lay between the germline ends. CDR3 length equals 14 residues. The germline CDR1 and CDR2 sequences are MNHNS and SASEGT. DNA for the CDR3: TGTGCCAGCAGTGAATATAACAGGGTACACATTCAGTACTTC. This sequence encodes CASSEYNRVHIQYF.

This clone was detected only once. The rearrangement uses TRBV7-9 and TRBJ2-7; 8 nucleotides match TRBD1. V was clipped by 1 base and J by 3 bases; unmatched bases: 8. Per the germline V gene, CDR1 is SEHNR and CDR2 is FQNEAQ (reference sequence). The CDR3 totals 16 residues. The CDR3 DNA reads as TGTGCCAGCAGCTTAGTTGAGGACAGGGACCTCTACGAGCAGTACTTC. Translating it yields CASSLVEDRDLYEQYF.

This clone was observed a few times. V gene TRBV18 combines with J gene TRBJ1-5; D gene uncertain. The germline V gene has CDR1 KGHSH and CDR2 LQKENI. The ends were cut back, 2 bases at V and 1 base at J, with 6 bases in the middle. This CDR3 is built from 14 residues. CDR3 sequence (DNA): TGTGCCAGCTCACCAAAGGTGAGCAATCAGCCCCAGCATTTT. It codes for CASSPKVSNQPQHF.